Presented here are 11 T cell receptor beta chains from one specimen sequenced in a study of beta chain features in type 1 diabetes. Investigators reverse transcribed all isolated RNA, so they sequenced expressed TCRB transcripts. This table comes from immunoSEQ multiplex PCR, and its TCRdb copy is limited to in-frame clones, with some not included. The sample shows roughly 100,000 clones, 28% of them seen only once. What these receptors recognize is not known. Study-level points and caveats: Type 1 diabetes patients had TCRB CDR3s that were shorter (moderately but significantly so) in all four CD4+ subsets.

Material: central memory CD4+ T cells from blood. These TCRs come from a woman younger than 35 with type 1 diabetes.

V is TRBV28 and J is TRBJ1-1; TRBD1 matches at 8 bases. CDR1 and CDR2 from the germline V gene are MDHEN and SYDVKM. The CDR3 has 14 amino acids. V was pared by 5 bases and J by 3 bases, with 5 bases of the junction left unmatched. The CDR3 here is CASSPRQGYTEAFF. In DNA form, the CDR3 reads TGTGCCAGCAGTCCGCGACAGGGGTACACTGAAGCTTTCTTT.

The rearrangement uses TRBV15 and TRBJ1-3; D unresolved. The V gene's germline CDR1 is LNHNV and CDR2 YYDKDF (reference sequence). The CDR3 length is 15 residues. V was shortened by 5 bases and J by 8 bases, with 19 bases between the two germline ends. CDR3 residues: CATSGSRHMVDTIYF. CDR3 bases: TGTGCCACCAGCGGATCTCGACATATGGTAGACACCATATATTTT. Full variable domain (outside the CDR3, taken from reference TRBV15 and TRBJ1-3): DAMVIQNPRYQVTQFGKPVTLSCSQTLNHNVMYWYQQKSSQAPKLLFHYYDKDFNNEADTPDNFQSRRPNTSFCFLDIRSPGLGDTAMYLCATSGSRHMVDTIYFGEGSWLTVV.

The chain carries TRBV20-1 and TRBJ2-7, with a weak D call TRBD2 (5 bases). CDR3 length equals 11 residues. Trimming removed 3 bases from V and 2 bases from J, with 5 bases in between. Germline values: CDR1 DFQATT, CDR2 SNEGSKA (reference sequence). CDR3 bases: TGCAGTGCTAGGACTACCTACGAGCAGTACTTC. Its protein is CSARTTYEQYF.

CDR3 sequence (DNA): TGTGCCAGCAGCCCCCAAGCGGGCATGAACACCGGGGAGCTGTTTTTT. Residues: CASSPQAGMNTGELFF. The chain couples TRBV7-3 to TRBJ2-2; D may be TRBD2 (6 bases). CDR3 length: 16 residues. Germline lookup yields CDR1 SGHTA and CDR2 FQGTGA. The germline V and J ends were trimmed by 5 bases and 1 base, with 14 bases remaining between them.

This sequence joins TRBV7-2 and TRBJ2-2, with TRBD2 as a possible D gene (6 bases). The V end lost 5 bases, the J end lost 6 bases, and 19 bases lay between the germline ends. From germline, CDR1 is SGHTA and CDR2 FQGNSA. CDR3 length: 16 amino acids. Here the CDR3 reads CASSPSLAAGAGELFF. The CDR3 DNA follows: TGTGCCAGCAGCCCATCCTTAGCAGCGGGTGCCGGGGAGCTGTTTTTT.

The V gene is TRBV12-5, the J gene TRBJ1-2; 7 bases align to TRBD1. Trimming at V came to 2 bases and at J to 7 bases, leaving 7 bases not matched to a gene. CDR3 length equals 14 residues. CDR1 is LGHNT, CDR2 FRNRAP, per germline. In nucleotides, the CDR3 is TGTGCTAGTGGTTTGTCCACAGGGGCCGGTGGCTACACCTTC. It codes for CASGLSTGAGGYTF.

The sample holds a few counts of this clone. The chain is built from TRBV4-1 and TRBJ1-4; D not resolved. V gave up 0 bases and J gave up 10 bases, with 9 bases separating them. Germline CDR1 is MGHRA and CDR2 is YSYEKL. The CDR3 totals 13 residues. The CDR3 loop is CASSQDPGRKLFF. CDR3 bases: TGCGCCAGCAGCCAAGACCCGGGGAGAAAACTGTTTTTT.

The chain recombines TRBV5-4 with TRBJ1-1; 7 bases agree with TRBD1. CDR1 is SGHNT and CDR2 is YYREEE in the germline V gene (reference sequence). The CDR3 is 16 amino acids. V lost 2 bases, J lost 0 bases, and 7 bases stayed unmatched. The CDR3 sequence is CASSLHQGEMNTEAFF. Written as DNA, the CDR3 is TGTGCCAGCAGCTTACACCAGGGGGAAATGAACACTGAAGCTTTCTTT.

V and J are TRBV6-5 and TRBJ2-7; TRBD1 matches at 7 bases. V lost 0 bases to trimming and J lost 3 bases; unmatched junction nucleotides: 5. CDR1 and CDR2 (germline): MNHEY, SVGAGI. The CDR3 extends over 15 amino acids. The CDR3 nucleotides are TGTGCCAGCAGTTACTCCCACAGGGGAAACTACGAGCAGTACTTC. It translates to CASSYSHRGNYEQYF.

The count of this clone is one. This chain joins TRBV9 and TRBJ2-1; 8 positions agree with TRBD2. J gave up 4 bases and V 1 base, and 7 bases lay outside the gene matches. The CDR3 consists of 16 residues. The germline V gene encodes CDR1 SGDLS and CDR2 YYNGEE. CDR3 amino acids: CASSVSFLAGYNEQFF. CDR3 bases: TGTGCCAGCAGCGTAAGTTTTCTAGCGGGTTACAATGAGCAGTTCTTC. Full variable domain (remainder filled in from reference TRBV9 and TRBJ2-1): DSGVTQTPKHLITATGQRVTLRCSPRSGDLSVYWYQQSLDQGLQFLIQYYNGEERAKGNILERFSAQQFPDLHSELNLSSLELGDSALYFCASSVSFLAGYNEQFFGPGTRLTVL.

This rearrangement joins TRBV30 to TRBJ1-4; D ambiguous. CDR3 length: 13 residues. Per the germline V gene, CDR1 is GTSNPN and CDR2 is SVGIG (reference sequence). V was trimmed by 2 bases and J by 5 bases, leaving 9 bases between them. The CDR3 coding sequence is TGTGCCTGGAGTCGGATGGAGAATGAAAAACTGTTTTTT. Protein: CAWSRMENEKLFF.